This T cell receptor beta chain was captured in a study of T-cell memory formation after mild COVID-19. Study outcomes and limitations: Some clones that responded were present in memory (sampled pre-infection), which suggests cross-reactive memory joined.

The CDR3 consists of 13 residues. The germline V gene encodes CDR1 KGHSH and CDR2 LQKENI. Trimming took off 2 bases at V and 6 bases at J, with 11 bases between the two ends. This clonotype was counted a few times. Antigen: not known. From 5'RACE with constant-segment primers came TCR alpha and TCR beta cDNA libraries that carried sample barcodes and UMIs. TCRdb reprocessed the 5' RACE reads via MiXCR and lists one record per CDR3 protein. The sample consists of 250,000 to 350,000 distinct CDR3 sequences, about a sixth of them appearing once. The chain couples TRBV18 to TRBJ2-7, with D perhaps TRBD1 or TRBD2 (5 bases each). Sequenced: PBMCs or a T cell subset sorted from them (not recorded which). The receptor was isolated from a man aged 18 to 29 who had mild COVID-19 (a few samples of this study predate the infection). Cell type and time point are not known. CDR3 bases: TGTGCCAGCTCACCAGGGACGGCCAGCGAGCAGTACTTC. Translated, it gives CASSPGTASEQYF. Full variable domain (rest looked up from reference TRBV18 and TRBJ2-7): NAGVMQNPRHLVRRRGQEARLRCSPMKGHSHVYWYRQLPEEGLKFMVYLQKENIIDESGMPKERFSAEFPKEGPSILRIQQVVRGDSAAYFCASSPGTASEQYFGPGTRLTVT.